This is a list of T cell receptor beta chains from one sample in a study of blood T cells in healthy people across ages. TCRdb itself ran the 5' RACE reads through MiXCR, one entry per CDR3 protein. The table records around 1.5 million distinct CDR3 sequences, roughly 59% of them present only once. The material sequenced was blood. All receptors derive from a man aged 18 to 35 in good health. The conserved cysteine and the conserved F or W are not part of the CDR3 here.

V	CDR3
TRBV3-1	ASNSLNGGGEQY
TRBV25-1	ASSELSSTSADTQY
TRBV4-1	ASSQAFYQETQY
TRBV4-2	ASSQQLLTSTDTQY
TRBV6-5	ASSEKAIYGYT
TRBV7-9	ASRGMVAGGPGEQF
TRBV15	ATSRDQITIAKNIQY
TRBV4-1	ASSQVGSRLDNEQF
TRBV6-2/TRBV6-3	ASSTPGTRAYNEQF
TRBV10-3	AISWDRGRPEQY
TRBV7-8	ASSKGRGRNQPQH